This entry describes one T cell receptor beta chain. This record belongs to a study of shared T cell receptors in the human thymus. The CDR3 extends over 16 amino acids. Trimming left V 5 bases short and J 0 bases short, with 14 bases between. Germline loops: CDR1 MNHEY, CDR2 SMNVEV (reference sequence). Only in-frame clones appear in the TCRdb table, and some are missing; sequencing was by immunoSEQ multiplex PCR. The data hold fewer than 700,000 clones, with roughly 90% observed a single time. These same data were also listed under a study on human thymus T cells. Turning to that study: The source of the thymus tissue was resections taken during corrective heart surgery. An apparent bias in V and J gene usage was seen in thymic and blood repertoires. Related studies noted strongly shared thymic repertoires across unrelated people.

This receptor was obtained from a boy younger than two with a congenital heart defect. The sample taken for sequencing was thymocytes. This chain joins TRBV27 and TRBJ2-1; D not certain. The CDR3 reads CASSPLPVFSYNEQFF. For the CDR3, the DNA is TGTGCCAGCAGTCCCCTCCCGGTCTTCTCCTACAATGAGCAGTTCTTC.